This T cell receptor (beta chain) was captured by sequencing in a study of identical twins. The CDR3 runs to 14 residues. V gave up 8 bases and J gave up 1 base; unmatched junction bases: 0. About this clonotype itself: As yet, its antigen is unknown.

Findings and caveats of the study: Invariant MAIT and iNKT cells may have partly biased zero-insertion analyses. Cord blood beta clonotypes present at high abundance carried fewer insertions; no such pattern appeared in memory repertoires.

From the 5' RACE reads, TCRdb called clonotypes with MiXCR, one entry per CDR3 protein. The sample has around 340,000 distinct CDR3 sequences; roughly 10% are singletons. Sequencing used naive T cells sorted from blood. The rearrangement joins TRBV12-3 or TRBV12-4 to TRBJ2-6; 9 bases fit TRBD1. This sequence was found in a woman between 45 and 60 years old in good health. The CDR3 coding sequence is TGTGCCAGCGGACAGGGGTCTGGGGCCAACGTCCTGACTTTC. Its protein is CASGQGSGANVLTF.